This entry describes one T cell receptor (beta chain). This sample stems from a study of blood T cell repertoires in COVID-19. About the study: Specimens from acute and convalescent COVID-19 originated in the United States, Italy and Spain.

All enrollees were roughly 18 to 100 years old and from about 24 US areas. In the original analysis: Reference gene primer amplification in the assay estimated nucleated cell counts. Method: immunoSEQ multiplex PCR; TCRdb's copy keeps in-frame clones and lacks some. From that table come the V and J calls and clone size; the DNA was used to work out D and trimming. The repertoire holds 170,000 or so clones, approximately 85% seen once, with roughly 6.2% in the top ten. Trimming removed 0 bases from V and 5 bases from J, with 4 bases in between. Germline CDR1 and CDR2: LGHNA and YNFKEQ. The CDR3 contains 12 residues.

This sequence joins TRBV4-2 and TRBJ1-1; D is uncertain. Sequenced input: PBMCs or T cells enriched from blood (not recorded which). The sequence was collected from a man in his forties or fifties who had recovered from COVID-19. CDR3 loop: CASSQERTEAFF. As DNA, the CDR3 is TGTGCCAGCAGCCAAGAGAGGACTGAAGCTTTCTTT.